The clone carrying this T cell receptor (beta chain) came up many times. Its specificity is unknown. This sample is part of a study of T cells in Graves' hyperthyroidism and ophthalmopathy. General study results and limits: Among clonotypes expanded in thyroid above 0.001, most were also found in blood.

Used for diagnoses were clinical symptoms, serum thyroxine and TRAb, thyroid ultrasound and orbital computed tomography. The CDR3 regions of TCR beta were amplified from RNA transcripts. First-round RT-PCR targeting the TCR CDR3 was performed with the HTBI primer set. TCRdb fed the multiplex PCR reads into MiXCR, producing one record per CDR3 protein. The repertoire consists of about 380,000 distinct CDR3 sequences, with about 14% occurring once and the leading ten covering around 20%. The CDR3 runs 14 residues. The V gene lost 1 base and the J gene lost 0 bases, with 9 bases spanning the gap. CDR1 is DFQATT, CDR2 SNEGSKA, per germline (reference sequence).

The chain joins TRBV20-1 to TRBJ1-1; no clear D gene. The specimen was blood. This receptor was taken from a man younger than 40 with Graves' hyperthyroidism that later progressed to Graves' ophthalmopathy. CDR3 loop: CSARAGQVNTEAFF. The CDR3 DNA reads TGCAGTGCTAGAGCTGGTCAGGTGAACACTGAAGCTTTCTTT.